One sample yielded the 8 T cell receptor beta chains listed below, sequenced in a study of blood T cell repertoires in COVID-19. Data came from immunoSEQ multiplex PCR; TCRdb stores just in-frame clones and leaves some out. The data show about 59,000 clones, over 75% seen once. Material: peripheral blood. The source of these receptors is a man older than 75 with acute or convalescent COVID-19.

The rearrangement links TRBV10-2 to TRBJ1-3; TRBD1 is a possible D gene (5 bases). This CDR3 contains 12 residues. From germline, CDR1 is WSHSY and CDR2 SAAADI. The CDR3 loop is CAGGEPGNTIYF. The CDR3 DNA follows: TGCGCTGGGGGGGAACCTGGAAACACCATATATTTT.

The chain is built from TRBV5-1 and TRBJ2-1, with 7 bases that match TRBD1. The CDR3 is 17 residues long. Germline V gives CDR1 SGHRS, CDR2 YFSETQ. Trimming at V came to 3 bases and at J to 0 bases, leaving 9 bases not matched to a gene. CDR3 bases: TGCGCCAGCAGCTACTTTTTAGACAGGGCCTCCTACAATGAGCAGTTCTTC. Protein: CASSYFLDRASYNEQFF.

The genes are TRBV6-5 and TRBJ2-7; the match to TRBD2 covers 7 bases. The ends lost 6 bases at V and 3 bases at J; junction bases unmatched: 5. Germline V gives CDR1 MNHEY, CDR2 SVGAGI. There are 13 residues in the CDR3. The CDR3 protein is CASRLGGGYEQYF. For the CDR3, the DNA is TGTGCCAGCAGGCTGGGCGGGGGCTACGAGCAGTACTTC.

The CDR3 coding sequence is TGCGCCAGCAGCCTACAAGAGGGTAGCGGGGGCCCGTTAAACATTCAGTACTTC. Translating it yields CASSLQEGSGGPLNIQYF. The chain recombines TRBV4-1 with TRBJ2-4; 9 bases agree with TRBD2. The trim removed 4 bases at V and 6 bases at J, leaving 16 bases unmatched. This CDR3 region has 18 residues. In germline, CDR1 is MGHRA, CDR2 YSYEKL.

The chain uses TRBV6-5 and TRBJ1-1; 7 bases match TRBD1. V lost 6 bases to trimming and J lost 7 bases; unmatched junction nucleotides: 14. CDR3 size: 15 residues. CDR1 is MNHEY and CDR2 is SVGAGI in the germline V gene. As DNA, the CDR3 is TGTGCCAGCAGCGCCGGTGACAGGGCTGATTTTGAAGCTTTCTTT. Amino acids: CASSAGDRADFEAFF.

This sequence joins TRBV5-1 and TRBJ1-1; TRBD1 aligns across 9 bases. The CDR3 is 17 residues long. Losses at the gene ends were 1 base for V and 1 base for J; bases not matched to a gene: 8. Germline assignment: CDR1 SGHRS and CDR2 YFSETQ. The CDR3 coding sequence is TGCGCCAGCAGCTTGACGGGTGACAGGGGGGCGAACACTGAAGCTTTCTTT. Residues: CASSLTGDRGANTEAFF.

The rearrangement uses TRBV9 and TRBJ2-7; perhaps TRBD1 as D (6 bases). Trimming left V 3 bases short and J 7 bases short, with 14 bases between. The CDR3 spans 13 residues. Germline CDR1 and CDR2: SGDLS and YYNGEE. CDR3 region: CASSGSRQGEQYF. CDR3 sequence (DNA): TGTGCCAGCAGCGGCTCCCGGCAGGGGGAGCAGTACTTC.

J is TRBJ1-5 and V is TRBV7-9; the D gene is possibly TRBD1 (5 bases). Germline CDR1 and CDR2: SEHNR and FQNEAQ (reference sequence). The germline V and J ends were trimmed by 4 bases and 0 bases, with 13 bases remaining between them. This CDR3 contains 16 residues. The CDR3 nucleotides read TGTGCCAGCAGCTCAAGCATGGGGCATAGCAATCAGCCCCAGCATTTT. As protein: CASSSSMGHSNQPQHF.